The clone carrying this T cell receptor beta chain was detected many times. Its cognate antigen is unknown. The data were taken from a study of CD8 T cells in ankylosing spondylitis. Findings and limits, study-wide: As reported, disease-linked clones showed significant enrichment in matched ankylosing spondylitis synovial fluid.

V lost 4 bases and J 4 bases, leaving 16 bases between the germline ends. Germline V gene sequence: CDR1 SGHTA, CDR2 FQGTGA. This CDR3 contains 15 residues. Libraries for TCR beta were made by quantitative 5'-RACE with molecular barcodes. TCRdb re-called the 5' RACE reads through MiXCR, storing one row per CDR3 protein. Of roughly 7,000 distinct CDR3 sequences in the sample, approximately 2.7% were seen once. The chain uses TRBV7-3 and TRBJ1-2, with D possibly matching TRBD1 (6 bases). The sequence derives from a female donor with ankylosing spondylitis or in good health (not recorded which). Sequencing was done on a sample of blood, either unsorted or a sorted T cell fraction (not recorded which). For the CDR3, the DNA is TGTGCCAGCAGCTGGCCCCGGGTCAGGGGCTATGGCTACACCTTC. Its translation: CASSWPRVRGYGYTF.